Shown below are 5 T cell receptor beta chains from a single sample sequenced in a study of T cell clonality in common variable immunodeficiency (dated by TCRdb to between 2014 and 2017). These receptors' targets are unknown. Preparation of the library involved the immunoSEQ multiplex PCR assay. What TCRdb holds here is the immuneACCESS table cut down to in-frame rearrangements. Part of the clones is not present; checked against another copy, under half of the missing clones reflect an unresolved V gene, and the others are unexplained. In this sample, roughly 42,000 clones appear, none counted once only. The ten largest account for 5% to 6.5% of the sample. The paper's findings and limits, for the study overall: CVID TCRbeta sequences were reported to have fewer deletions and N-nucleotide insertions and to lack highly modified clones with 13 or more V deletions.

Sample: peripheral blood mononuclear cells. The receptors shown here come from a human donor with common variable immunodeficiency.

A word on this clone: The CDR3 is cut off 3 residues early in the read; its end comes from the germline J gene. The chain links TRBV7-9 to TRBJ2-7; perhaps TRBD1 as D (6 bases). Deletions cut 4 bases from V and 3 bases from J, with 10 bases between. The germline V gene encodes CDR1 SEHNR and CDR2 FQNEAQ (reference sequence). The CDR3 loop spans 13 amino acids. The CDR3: CASSSRGFYEQYF. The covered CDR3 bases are TGTGCCAGCAGCTCCAGGGGTTTCTACGAG. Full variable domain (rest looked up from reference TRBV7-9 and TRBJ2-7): DTGVSQNPRHKITKRGQNVTFRCDPISEHNRLYWYRQTLGQGPEFLTYFQNEAQLEKSRLLSDRFSAERPKGSFSTLEIQRTEQGDSAMYLCASSSRGFYEQYFGPGTRLTVT.

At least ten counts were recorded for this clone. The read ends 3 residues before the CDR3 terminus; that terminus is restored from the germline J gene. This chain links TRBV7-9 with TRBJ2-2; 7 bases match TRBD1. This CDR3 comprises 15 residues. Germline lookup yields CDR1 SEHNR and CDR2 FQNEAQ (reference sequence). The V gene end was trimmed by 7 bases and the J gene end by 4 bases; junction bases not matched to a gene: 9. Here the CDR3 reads CASILVDRPTGELFF. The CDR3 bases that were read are TGTGCCAGCATCCTAGTGGACAGGCCCACCGGGGAG.

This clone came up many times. Partial CDR3 DNA: TGTGCCAGCAGCCAACGCAGGGCCTTGGACACCGGGGAG. Translated, it gives CASSQRRALDTGE. The CDR3, in full, reads CASSQRRALDTGELFF. The chain couples TRBV14 to TRBJ2-2, with a tentative D call TRBD1 (5 bases). The CDR3 is cut off 3 residues early in the read; its end comes from the germline J gene. The CDR3 runs to 16 residues. Germline CDR1 and CDR2: SGHDN and FVKESK. Trimming took off 2 bases at V and 3 bases at J, with 13 bases between the two ends.

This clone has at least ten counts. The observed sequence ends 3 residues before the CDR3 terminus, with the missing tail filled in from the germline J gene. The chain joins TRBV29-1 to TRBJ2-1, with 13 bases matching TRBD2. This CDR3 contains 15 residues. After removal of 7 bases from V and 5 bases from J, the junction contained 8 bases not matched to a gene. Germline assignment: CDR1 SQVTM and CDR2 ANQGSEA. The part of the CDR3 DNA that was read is TGCAGCGGGGGGACTAGCGGGGCCCCCCACAATGAG. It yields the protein CSGGTSGAPHNE. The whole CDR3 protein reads CSGGTSGAPHNEQFF.

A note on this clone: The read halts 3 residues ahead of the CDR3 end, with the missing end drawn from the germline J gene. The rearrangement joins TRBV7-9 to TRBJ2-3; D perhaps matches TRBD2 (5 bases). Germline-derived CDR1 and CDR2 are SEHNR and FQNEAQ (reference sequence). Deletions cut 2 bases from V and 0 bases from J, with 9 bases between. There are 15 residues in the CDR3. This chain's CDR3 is CASSLRGSSTDTQYF. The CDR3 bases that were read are TGTGCCAGCAGCTTACGGGGATCTAGCACAGATACG. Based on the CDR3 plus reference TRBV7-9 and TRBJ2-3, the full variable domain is DTGVSQNPRHKITKRGQNVTFRCDPISEHNRLYWYRQTLGQGPEFLTYFQNEAQLEKSRLLSDRFSAERPKGSFSTLEIQRTEQGDSAMYLCASSLRGSSTDTQYFGPGTRLTVL.